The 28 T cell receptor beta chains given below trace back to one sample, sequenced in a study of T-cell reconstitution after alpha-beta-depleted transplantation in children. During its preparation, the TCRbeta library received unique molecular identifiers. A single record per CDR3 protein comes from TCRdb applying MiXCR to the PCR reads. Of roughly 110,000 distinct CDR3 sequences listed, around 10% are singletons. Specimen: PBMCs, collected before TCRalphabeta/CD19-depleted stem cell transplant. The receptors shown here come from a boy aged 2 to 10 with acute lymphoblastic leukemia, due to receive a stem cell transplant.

The DNA of the CDR3 is TGTGCCAGCAGTTTAGGCGCGGAGGGCACCGGGGAGCTGTTTTTT. Its translation is CASSLGAEGTGELFF. The chain recombines TRBV28 with TRBJ2-2; D possibly corresponds to TRBD2 (6 bases). Trimming shortened V by 2 bases and J by 4 bases, and 11 bases separated the two germline ends. Germline V gives CDR1 MDHEN, CDR2 SYDVKM. This CDR3 has 15 residues.

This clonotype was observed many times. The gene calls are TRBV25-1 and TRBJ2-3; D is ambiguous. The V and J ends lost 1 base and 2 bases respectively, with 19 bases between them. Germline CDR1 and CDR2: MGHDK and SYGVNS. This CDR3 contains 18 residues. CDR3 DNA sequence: TGTGCCAGCAGTGAATCGGAATCCAGCTCGAACTACACAGATACGCAGTATTTT. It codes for CASSESESSSNYTDTQYF. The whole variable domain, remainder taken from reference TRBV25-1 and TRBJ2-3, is EADIYQTPRYLVIGTGKKITLECSQTMGHDKMYWYQQDPGMELHLIHYSYGVNSTEKGDLSSESTVSRIRTEHFPLTLESARPSHTSQYLCASSESESSSNYTDTQYFGPGTRLTVL.

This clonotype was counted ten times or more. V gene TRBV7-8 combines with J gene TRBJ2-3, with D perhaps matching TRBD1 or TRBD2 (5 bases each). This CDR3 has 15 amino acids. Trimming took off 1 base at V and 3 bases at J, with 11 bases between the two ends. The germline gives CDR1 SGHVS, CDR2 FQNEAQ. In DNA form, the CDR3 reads TGTGCCAGCAGCTTAGGGGGGAATCCGACAGATACGCAGTATTTT. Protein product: CASSLGGNPTDTQYF.

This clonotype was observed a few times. The CDR3 sequence: CASSRAGELFF. The CDR3 DNA is TGTGCCAGCAGTCGTGCCGGGGAGCTGTTTTTT. The V and J genes are TRBV13 and TRBJ2-2; D is undetermined. The CDR3 totals 11 residues. Trimming stripped 6 bases from V and 6 bases from J, with 5 bases between. Germline CDR1 is PRHDT and CDR2 is FYEKMQ (reference sequence).

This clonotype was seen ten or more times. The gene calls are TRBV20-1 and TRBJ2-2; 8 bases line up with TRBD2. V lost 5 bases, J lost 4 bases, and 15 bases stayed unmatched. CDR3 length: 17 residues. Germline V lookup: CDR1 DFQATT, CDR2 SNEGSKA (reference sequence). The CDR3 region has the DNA TGCAGTGCTTCGAGAAGCCCTAGCGGGTTGCGCACCGGGGAGCTGTTTTTT. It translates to CSASRSPSGLRTGELFF.

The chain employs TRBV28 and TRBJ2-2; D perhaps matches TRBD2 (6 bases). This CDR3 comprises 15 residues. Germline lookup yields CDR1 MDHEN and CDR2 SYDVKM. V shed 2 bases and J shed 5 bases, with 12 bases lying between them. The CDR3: CASSLGGFRTGELFF. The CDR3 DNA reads TGTGCCAGCAGTTTAGGAGGGTTCAGGACCGGGGAGCTGTTTTTT.

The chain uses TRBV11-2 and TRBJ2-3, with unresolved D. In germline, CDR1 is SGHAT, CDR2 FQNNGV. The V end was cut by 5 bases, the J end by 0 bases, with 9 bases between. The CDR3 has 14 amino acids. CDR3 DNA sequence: TGTGCCAGCAGCCCCCACGAGAGCACAGATACGCAGTATTTT. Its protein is CASSPHESTDTQYF. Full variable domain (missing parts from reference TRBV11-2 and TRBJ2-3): EAGVAQSPRYKIIEKRQSVAFWCNPISGHATLYWYQQILGQGPKLLIQFQNNGVVDDSQLPKDRFSAERLKGVDSTLKIQPAKLEDSAVYLCASSPHESTDTQYFGPGTRLTVL.

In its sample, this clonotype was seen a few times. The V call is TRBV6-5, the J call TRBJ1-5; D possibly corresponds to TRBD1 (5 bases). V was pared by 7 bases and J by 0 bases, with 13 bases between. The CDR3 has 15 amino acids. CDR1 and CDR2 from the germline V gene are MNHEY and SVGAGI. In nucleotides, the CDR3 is TGTGCCAGCATGTTTGGGGGGTATAGCAATCAGCCCCAGCATTTT. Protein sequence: CASMFGGYSNQPQHF.

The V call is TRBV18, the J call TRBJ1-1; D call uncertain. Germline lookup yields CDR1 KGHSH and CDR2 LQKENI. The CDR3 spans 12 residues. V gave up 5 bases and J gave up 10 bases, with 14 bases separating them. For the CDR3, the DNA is TGTGCCAGCTCATCGTCGTGGGGTCGAGCTTTCTTT. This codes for CASSSSWGRAFF. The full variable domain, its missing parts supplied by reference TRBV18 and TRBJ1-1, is NAGVMQNPRHLVRRRGQEARLRCSPMKGHSHVYWYRQLPEEGLKFMVYLQKENIIDESGMPKERFSAEFPKEGPSILRIQQVVRGDSAAYFCASSSSWGRAFFGQGTRLTVV.

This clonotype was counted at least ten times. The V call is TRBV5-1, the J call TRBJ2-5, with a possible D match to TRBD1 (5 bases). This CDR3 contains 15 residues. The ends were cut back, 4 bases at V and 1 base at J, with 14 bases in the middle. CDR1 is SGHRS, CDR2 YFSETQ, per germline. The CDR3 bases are TGCGCCAGCAGCACAGGCGGACCCACCCAAGAGACCCAGTACTTC. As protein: CASSTGGPTQETQYF.

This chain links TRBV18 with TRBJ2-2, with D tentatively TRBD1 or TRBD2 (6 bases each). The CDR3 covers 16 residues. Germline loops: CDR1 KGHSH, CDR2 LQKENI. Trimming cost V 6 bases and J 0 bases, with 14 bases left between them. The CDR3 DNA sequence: TGTGCCAGCTCGCCGCTGGGGGGCCCGAACACCGGGGAGCTGTTTTTT. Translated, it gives CASSPLGGPNTGELFF.

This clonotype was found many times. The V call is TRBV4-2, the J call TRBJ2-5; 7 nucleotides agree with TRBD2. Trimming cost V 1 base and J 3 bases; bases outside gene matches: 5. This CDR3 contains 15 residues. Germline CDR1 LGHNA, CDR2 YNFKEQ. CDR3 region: CASSQGGRGEETQYF. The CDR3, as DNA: TGTGCCAGCAGCCAAGGCGGGAGAGGGGAAGAGACCCAGTACTTC.

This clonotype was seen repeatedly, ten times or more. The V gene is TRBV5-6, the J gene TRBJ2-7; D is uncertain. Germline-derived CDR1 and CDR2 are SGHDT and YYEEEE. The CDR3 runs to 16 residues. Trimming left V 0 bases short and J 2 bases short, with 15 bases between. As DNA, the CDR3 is TGTGCCAGCAGCTTGGGTGGGGTTCCTAACGCCTACGAGCAGTACTTC. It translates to CASSLGGVPNAYEQYF.

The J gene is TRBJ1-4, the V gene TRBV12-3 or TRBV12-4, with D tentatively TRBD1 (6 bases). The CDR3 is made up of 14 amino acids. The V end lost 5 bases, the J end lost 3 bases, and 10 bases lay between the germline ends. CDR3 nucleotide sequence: TGTGCCAGCAGTCAGGGGCACGCTAATGAAAAACTGTTTTTT. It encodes CASSQGHANEKLFF.

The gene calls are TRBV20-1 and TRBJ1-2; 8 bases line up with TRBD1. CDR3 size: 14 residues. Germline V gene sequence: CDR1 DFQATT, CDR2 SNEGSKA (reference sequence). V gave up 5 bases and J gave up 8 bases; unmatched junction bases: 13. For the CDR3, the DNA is TGCAGTGCTTACGGGGGGAGCAGGGGGCAAGGCTACACCTTC. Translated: CSAYGGSRGQGYTF.

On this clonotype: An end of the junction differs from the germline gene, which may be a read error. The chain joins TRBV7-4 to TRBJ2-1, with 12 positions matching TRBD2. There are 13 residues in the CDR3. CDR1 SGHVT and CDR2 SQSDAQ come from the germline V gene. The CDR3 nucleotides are TGTGCCAGCAGCCTAGCGGGAGGGCGGGAGCAGTTCTTC. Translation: CASSLAGGREQFF.

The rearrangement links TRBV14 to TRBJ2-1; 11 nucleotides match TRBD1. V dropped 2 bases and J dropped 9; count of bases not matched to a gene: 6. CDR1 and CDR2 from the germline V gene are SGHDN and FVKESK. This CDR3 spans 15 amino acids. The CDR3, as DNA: TGTGCCAGCAGCCAACCAGGGACAGGGGGAGCTGAGCAGTTCTTC. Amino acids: CASSQPGTGGAEQFF. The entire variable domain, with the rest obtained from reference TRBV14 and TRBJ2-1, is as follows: EAGVTQFPSHSVIEKGQTVTLRCDPISGHDNLYWYRRVMGKEIKFLLHFVKESKQDESGMPNNRFLAERTGGTYSTLKVQPAELEDSGVYFCASSQPGTGGAEQFFGPGTRLTVL.

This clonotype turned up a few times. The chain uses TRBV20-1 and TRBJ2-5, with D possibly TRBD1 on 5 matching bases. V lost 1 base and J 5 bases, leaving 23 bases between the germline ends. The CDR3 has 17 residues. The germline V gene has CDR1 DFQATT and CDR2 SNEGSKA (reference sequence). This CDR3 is CSARAPGADTRWETQYF. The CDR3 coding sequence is TGCAGTGCTAGAGCCCCTGGGGCGGACACCCGCTGGGAGACCCAGTACTTC.

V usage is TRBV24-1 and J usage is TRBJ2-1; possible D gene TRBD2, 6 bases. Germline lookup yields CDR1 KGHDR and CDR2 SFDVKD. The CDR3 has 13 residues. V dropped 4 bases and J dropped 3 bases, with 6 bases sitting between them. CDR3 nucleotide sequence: TGTGCCACCAGTGAGGGAGGCTACAATGAGCAGTTCTTC. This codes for CATSEGGYNEQFF.

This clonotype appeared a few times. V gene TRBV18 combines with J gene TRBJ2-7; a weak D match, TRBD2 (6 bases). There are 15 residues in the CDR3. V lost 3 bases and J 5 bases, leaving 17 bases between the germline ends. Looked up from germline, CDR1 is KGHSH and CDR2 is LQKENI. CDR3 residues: CASSPGLSHSDEQYF. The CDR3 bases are TGTGCCAGCTCACCGGGACTGAGTCATTCGGACGAGCAGTACTTC.

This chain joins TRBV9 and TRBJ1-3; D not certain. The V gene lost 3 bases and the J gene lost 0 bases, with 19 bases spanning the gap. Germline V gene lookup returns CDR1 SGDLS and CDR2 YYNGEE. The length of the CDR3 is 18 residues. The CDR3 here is CASSASIPPRPSGNTIYF. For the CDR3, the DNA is TGTGCCAGCAGCGCCTCGATACCCCCTCGCCCCTCTGGAAACACCATATATTTT.

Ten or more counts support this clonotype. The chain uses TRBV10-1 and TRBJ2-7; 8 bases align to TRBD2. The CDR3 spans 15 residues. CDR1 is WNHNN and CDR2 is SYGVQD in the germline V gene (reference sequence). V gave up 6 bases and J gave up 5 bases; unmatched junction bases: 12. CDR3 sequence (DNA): TGCGCCAGCAGCGATAGGACTAGCCCTTCCAACGAGCAGTACTTC. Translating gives CASSDRTSPSNEQYF.

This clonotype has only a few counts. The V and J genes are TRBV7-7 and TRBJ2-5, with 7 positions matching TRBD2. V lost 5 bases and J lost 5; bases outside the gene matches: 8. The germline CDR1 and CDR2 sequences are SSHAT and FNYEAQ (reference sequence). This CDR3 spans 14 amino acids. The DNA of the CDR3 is TGTGCCAGCAGCAAGAGCGGGGTTGGGGAGACCCAGTACTTC. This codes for CASSKSGVGETQYF.

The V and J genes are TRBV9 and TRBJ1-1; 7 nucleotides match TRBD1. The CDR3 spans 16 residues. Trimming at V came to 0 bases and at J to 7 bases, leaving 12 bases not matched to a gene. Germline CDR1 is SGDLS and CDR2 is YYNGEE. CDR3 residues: CASSVVGDSHSVEAFF. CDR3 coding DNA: TGTGCCAGCAGCGTAGTGGGGGACAGTCATTCGGTTGAAGCTTTCTTT.

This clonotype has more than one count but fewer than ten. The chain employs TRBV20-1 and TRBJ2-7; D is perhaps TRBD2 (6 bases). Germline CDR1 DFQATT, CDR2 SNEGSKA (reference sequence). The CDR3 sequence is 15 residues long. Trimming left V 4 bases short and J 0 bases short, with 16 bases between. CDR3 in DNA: TGCAGTGCTACTTTCTTAGGGACTCCCTCCTACGAGCAGTACTTC. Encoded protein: CSATFLGTPSYEQYF.

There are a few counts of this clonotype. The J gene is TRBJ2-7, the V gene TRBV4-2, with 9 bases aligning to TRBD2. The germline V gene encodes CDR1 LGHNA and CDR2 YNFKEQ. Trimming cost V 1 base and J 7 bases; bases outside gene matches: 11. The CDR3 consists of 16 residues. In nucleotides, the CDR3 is TGTGCCAGCAGCCAAGGTAATAGCGGGAGATCTCATGAGCAGTACTTC. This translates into CASSQGNSGRSHEQYF.

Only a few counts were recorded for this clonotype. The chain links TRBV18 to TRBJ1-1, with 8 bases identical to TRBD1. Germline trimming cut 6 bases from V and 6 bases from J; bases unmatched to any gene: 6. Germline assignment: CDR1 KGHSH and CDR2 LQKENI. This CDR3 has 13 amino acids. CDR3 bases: TGTGCCAGCTCCCATAAACAGGGGGCTGAAGCTTTCTTT. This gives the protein CASSHKQGAEAFF.

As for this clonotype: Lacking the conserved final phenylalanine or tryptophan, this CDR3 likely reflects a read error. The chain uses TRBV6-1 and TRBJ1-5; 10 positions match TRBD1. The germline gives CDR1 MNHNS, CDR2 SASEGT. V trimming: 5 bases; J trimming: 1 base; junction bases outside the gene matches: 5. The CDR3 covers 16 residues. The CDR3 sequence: CASSPSDRGSNQPQHI. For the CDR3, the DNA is TGTGCCAGCAGTCCTTCGGACAGGGGGAGCAATCAGCCCCAGCATATT.